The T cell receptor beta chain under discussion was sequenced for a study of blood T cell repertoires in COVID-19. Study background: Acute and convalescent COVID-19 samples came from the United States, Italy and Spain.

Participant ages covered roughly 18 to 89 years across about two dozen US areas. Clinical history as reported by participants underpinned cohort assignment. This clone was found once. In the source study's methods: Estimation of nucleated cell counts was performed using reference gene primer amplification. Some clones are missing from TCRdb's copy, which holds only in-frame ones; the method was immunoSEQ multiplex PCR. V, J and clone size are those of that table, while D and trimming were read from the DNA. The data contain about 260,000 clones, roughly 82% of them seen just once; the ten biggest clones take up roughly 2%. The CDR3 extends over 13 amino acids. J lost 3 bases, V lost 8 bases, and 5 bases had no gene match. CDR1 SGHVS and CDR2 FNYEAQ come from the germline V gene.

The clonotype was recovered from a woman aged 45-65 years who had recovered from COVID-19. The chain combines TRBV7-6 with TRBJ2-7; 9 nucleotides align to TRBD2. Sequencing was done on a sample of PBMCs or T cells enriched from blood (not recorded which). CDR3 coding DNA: TGTGCCAGCGGACTAGCGTCCCACTACGAGCAGTACTTC. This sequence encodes CASGLASHYEQYF.